Here is one T cell receptor beta chain with its context. The CDR3 extends over 21 amino acids. Germline V gene sequence: CDR1 MGHRA, CDR2 YSYEKL. Unmatched junction bases numbered 18, after V lost 0 bases and J lost 2 bases. These data come from a study of blood T cell repertoires in COVID-19. About the study: Samples came from the United States, Italy and Spain, spanning acute and convalescent COVID-19.

In the authors' methods: The assay estimated nucleated cells by amplifying reference gene primers. This table comes from immunoSEQ multiplex PCR, and its TCRdb copy is limited to in-frame clones, with some not included. The V and J calls and clone size are taken from that table; D and trimming were inferred from the DNA. The sample has under 300,000 clones, around four fifths seen once. The specimen was peripheral blood. This receptor was obtained from a man of 80 years or more with acute or convalescent COVID-19. The chain links TRBV4-1 to TRBJ2-3; 9 bases match TRBD1. The CDR3 sequence is CASSQDSGTGKQRSYTDTQYF. The DNA for the CDR3 is TGCGCCAGCAGCCAAGATTCCGGGACAGGGAAACAAAGGTCATACACAGATACGCAGTATTTT.